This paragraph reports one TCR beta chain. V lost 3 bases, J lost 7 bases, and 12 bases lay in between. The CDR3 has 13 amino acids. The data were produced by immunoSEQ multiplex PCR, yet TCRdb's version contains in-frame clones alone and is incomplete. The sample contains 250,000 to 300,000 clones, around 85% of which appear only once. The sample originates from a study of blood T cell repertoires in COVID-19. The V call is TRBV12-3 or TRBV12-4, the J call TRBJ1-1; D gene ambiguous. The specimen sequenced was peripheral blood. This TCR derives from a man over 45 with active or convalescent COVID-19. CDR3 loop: CASSFSVVGEAFF. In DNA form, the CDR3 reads TGTGCCAGCAGTTTCAGCGTCGTCGGTGAAGCTTTCTTT.